What follows is one T cell receptor (beta chain) and its context. As yet, its antigen is unknown. PCR involved 60 Vbeta and 13 Jbeta primers. Using immunoSEQ multiplex PCR, the repertoire was profiled, and TCRdb retains in-frame clones only, with some absent. Altogether more than 100,000 clones are present, about 71% being singletons, with the ten largest covering less than 3.5%. The data were taken from a study of cytomegalovirus exposure and HLA in healthy donors. The study, taken as a whole, reports: The authors judged a highly shared variant cluster likely a sequencing artifact.

This CDR3 comprises 15 residues. Per germline, CDR1 GTSNPN and CDR2 SVGIG (reference sequence). J was trimmed by 3 bases and V by 2 bases; bases with no gene match: 6. Input material: PBMCs. The V call is TRBV30, the J call TRBJ1-2; 10 bases are a match to TRBD1. This clonotype was obtained from a woman aged 45-65 years in good health and CMV-seronegative. The CDR3 nucleotides are TGTGCCTGGAGTACCGGACAGGGGGGCCACTATGGCTACACCTTC. Protein: CAWSTGQGGHYGYTF.